Sequencing of this T cell receptor (beta chain) was carried out in a study of glioma-infiltrating T cells after dendritic cell vaccination. Study-wide background: The vaccine used monocyte-derived dendritic cells pulsed overnight with autologous tumor lysate.

The method was immunoSEQ multiplex PCR; TCRdb's version includes in-frame clones alone and lacks a portion of them. The table has approximately 46,000 clones, about nine tenths seen once. The CDR3 has 16 residues. Trimming shortened V by 5 bases and J by 4 bases, and 18 bases separated the two germline ends. Germline CDR1 is PRHDT and CDR2 is FYEKMQ (reference sequence). The time point denotes: after dendritic cell vaccination, including at tumor progression/relapse. The sequences come from blood, collected after dendritic cell vaccination. The sequence was collected from a human donor with glioblastoma. This chain uses TRBV13 with TRBJ1-3, with a possible D match to TRBD1 (5 bases). CDR3 coding DNA: TGTGCCAGCAGCGGACGCGGCGGGGGTTCAGGAAACACCATATATTTT. It specifies CASSGRGGGSGNTIYF.